In its sample, the clone carrying this T cell receptor (beta chain) was seen a few times. The antigen remains unidentified. Total RNA extraction produced at least 5 micrograms (per sample) for the study. PCR was performed a second time for about 6 to 12 cycles using a sample-barcoded 5' primer and a J-beta primer mix. TCRdb reprocessed the 5' RACE reads via MiXCR and lists one record per CDR3 protein. The top ten clones hold approximately 29% of a sample with fewer than 700,000 distinct CDR3 sequences, approximately 40% of them seen once. The sample belongs to a study of blood T cells in healthy people across ages. Findings of the study overall: One million T cells yielded diversity estimates that were considered underestimates. Strongly correlated with naive T cell percentage was TCR beta diversity.

The CDR3 is made up of 18 amino acids. Deletions cut 1 base from V and 1 base from J, with 14 bases between. Germline V gene lookup returns CDR1 LGHDT and CDR2 YNNKEL (reference sequence). The chain links TRBV3-1 to TRBJ1-6; D might be TRBD1 (6 bases). This clonotype originated in an elderly man in good health. Material for sequencing was blood. The chain's CDR3 is CASSQALQGRSYNSPLHF. In DNA, the CDR3 is TGTGCCAGCAGCCAAGCCCTACAGGGAAGGTCCTATAATTCACCCCTCCACTTT.